One T cell receptor beta chain is described in this entry. Stated treatment: some 20 received Ad26.COV2.S at low or high dose, single or two shots; several received placebo; per-sample allocation not given. Day 63 after the first vaccine or placebo injection was the time point for sampling. This entry comes from a study of Ad26.COV2.S vaccination and SARS-CoV-2 variants. V gave up 4 bases and J gave up 0 bases; unmatched junction bases: 15. Germline lookup yields CDR1 MNHEY and CDR2 SMNVEV (reference sequence). This CDR3 has 19 residues. Clones were sequenced by immunoSEQ multiplex PCR, and TCRdb holds only the in-frame ones, with some missing. In the table there are 440,000 or so clones, about 92% of which are singletons.

The sample consisted of peripheral blood, taken in a trial of Ad26.COV2.S vaccine versus placebo. The sequence was collected from a person aged 18-60 years who received the Ad26.COV2.S COVID-19 vaccine or a placebo. V and J are TRBV27 and TRBJ1-5, with 7 positions matching TRBD1. The CDR3 region has the DNA TGTGCCAGCAGTTCGAGATTACCCGGGACAGCTTATAGCAATCAGCCCCAGCATTTT. Protein: CASSSRLPGTAYSNQPQHF.